This TCR beta chain is drawn from a study of shared clonotypes between healthy human individuals. The protocol was immunoSEQ multiplex PCR, while the TCRdb copy is restricted to in-frame clones and leaves out a portion. The sample yields under 2.5 million clones, around 90% seen once. Worth noting for this clone: Antigen: not known.

Memory CD4+ cells were the fraction left after CD45RA+ naive selection. CDR1 LNHDA and CDR2 SQIVND come from the germline V gene (reference sequence). This CDR3 region has 18 residues. The V end was cut by 5 bases, the J end by 0 bases, with 21 bases between. General study points: Estimated richness values were generally larger in naive subsets than in memory subsets. Non-shared clonotypes were found to have lower generation probabilities than the clonotypes that were shared by all four of the sorted-subset donors.

This chain uses TRBV19 with TRBJ2-3, with D perhaps given as TRBD1 or TRBD2 (5 bases each). The origin of this receptor is a man younger than 35 in good health. Some clones in this sample may be carry-over from other donors' samples. Material for sequencing was naive CD4+ T cells from PBMCs. Subset meaning: CD45RA+ positively selected. The CDR3 loop is CASSARDAWTSSTDTQYF. For the CDR3, the DNA is TGTGCCAGTAGTGCTCGGGACGCCTGGACAAGCAGCACAGATACGCAGTATTTT.